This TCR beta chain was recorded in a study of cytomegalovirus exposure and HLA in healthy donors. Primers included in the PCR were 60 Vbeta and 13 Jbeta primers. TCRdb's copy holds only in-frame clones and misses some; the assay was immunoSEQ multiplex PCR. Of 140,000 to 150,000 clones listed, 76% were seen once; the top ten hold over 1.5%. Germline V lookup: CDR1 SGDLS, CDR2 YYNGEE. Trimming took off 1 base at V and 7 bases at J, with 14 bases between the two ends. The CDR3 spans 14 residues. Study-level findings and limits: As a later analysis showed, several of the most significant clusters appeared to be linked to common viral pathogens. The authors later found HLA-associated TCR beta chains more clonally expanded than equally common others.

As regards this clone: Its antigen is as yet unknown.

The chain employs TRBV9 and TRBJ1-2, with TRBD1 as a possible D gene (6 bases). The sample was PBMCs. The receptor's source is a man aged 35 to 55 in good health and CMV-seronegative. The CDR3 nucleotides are TGTGCCAGCAGCGTACAGGGGAAGGCTGGTGGCTACACCTTC. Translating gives CASSVQGKAGGYTF.